The rows below give T cell receptor beta chains drawn from one sample of a study of blood T cell repertoires in COVID-19. Assay used: immunoSEQ multiplex PCR; TCRdb lists only in-frame clones, some missing. The data show about 220,000 clones, about 85% seen once. Sequenced material: peripheral blood. The receptors come from a man aged 45-65 years who had recovered from COVID-19. CDR3s include the opening cysteine and the closing phenylalanine or tryptophan. Fields, in order: CDR3 protein, CDR3 DNA, V gene, D gene, J gene, clone size. The D gene is left open where the match is weak. Some rows have no size entry. The others give once, few or many, or a class for an expanded clone.

CDR3: CASNPPGSGNTIYF
DNA: TGTGCCAGCAATCCCCCGGGGTCTGGAAACACCATATATTTT
V: TRBV11-2
D: -
J: TRBJ1-3
size: -

CDR3: CASTRTGGSTEAFF
DNA: TGCGCCAGCACCCGGACAGGGGGCAGCACTGAAGCTTTCTTT
V: TRBV10-2
D: TRBD1
J: TRBJ1-1
size: -

CDR3: CASSQQGVSQPQHF
DNA: TGTGCCAGCAGCCAACAGGGTGTGAGTCAGCCCCAGCATTTT
V: TRBV7-9
D: -
J: TRBJ1-5
size: -

CDR3: CTSRPTGSHEQYF
DNA: TGCACCAGCAGACCTACAGGGTCCCACGAGCAGTACTTC
V: TRBV1
D: -
J: TRBJ2-7
size: -

CDR3: CASSPGTGSRTNTGELFF
DNA: TGTGCCAGCAGCCCCGGGACAGGGTCACGTACGAACACCGGGGAGCTGTTTTTT
V: TRBV9
D: TRBD1
J: TRBJ2-2
size: few

CDR3: CASRTGGEKTGELFF
DNA: TGTGCCAGCAGGACAGGGGGCGAAAAAACCGGGGAGCTGTTTTTT
V: TRBV6-6
D: TRBD1
J: TRBJ2-2
size: -

CDR3: CASSLDRTQYF
DNA: TGTGCCAGCAGCTTAGATCGGACCCAGTACTTC
V: TRBV11-1
D: -
J: TRBJ2-5
size: few

CDR3: CASAGGRESPPKNIQYF
DNA: TGTGCCAGCGCCGGAGGGCGGGAATCCCCCCCCAAAAACATTCAGTACTTC
V: TRBV7-2
D: -
J: TRBJ2-4
size: once

CDR3: CASNAPGQDRYEQYF
DNA: TGTGCCAGCAACGCCCCGGGACAGGACCGCTACGAGCAGTACTTC
V: TRBV28
D: TRBD1
J: TRBJ2-7
size: -

CDR3: CAWSVGLVPGELFF
DNA: TGTGCCTGGAGTGTAGGTCTAGTCCCCGGGGAGCTGTTTTTT
V: TRBV30
D: -
J: TRBJ2-2
size: -

CDR3: CASSIDWDRGRQPQHF
DNA: TGTGCCAGTAGTATAGATTGGGACAGGGGACGTCAGCCCCAGCATTTT
V: TRBV19
D: TRBD1
J: TRBJ1-5
size: -

CDR3: CASSEGQSGANVLTF
DNA: TGTGCCAGCAGTGAAGGACAGAGTGGGGCCAACGTCCTGACTTTC
V: TRBV6-1
D: -
J: TRBJ2-6
size: -

CDR3: CASSVLTEAFF
DNA: TGTGCCAGCAGTGTACTAACTGAAGCTTTCTTT
V: TRBV2
D: -
J: TRBJ1-1
size: -

CDR3: CASSPPSLLIEQYF
DNA: TGTGCCAGCTCACCACCGAGCCTGCTGATCGAGCAGTACTTC
V: TRBV18
D: -
J: TRBJ2-7
size: once

CDR3: CASTSSGWAPEAFF
DNA: TGTGCCAGCACCTCCAGTGGATGGGCCCCTGAAGCTTTCTTT
V: TRBV27
D: -
J: TRBJ1-1
size: few

CDR3: CATSVGQGDGYTF
DNA: TGTGCCACCAGTGTGGGACAGGGGGATGGCTACACCTTC
V: TRBV24-1
D: TRBD1
J: TRBJ1-2
size: -

CDR3: CASSPNRAGANVLTF
DNA: TGTGCCAGCAGCCCAAACAGGGCTGGGGCCAACGTCCTGACTTTC
V: TRBV6-5
D: -
J: TRBJ2-6
size: -